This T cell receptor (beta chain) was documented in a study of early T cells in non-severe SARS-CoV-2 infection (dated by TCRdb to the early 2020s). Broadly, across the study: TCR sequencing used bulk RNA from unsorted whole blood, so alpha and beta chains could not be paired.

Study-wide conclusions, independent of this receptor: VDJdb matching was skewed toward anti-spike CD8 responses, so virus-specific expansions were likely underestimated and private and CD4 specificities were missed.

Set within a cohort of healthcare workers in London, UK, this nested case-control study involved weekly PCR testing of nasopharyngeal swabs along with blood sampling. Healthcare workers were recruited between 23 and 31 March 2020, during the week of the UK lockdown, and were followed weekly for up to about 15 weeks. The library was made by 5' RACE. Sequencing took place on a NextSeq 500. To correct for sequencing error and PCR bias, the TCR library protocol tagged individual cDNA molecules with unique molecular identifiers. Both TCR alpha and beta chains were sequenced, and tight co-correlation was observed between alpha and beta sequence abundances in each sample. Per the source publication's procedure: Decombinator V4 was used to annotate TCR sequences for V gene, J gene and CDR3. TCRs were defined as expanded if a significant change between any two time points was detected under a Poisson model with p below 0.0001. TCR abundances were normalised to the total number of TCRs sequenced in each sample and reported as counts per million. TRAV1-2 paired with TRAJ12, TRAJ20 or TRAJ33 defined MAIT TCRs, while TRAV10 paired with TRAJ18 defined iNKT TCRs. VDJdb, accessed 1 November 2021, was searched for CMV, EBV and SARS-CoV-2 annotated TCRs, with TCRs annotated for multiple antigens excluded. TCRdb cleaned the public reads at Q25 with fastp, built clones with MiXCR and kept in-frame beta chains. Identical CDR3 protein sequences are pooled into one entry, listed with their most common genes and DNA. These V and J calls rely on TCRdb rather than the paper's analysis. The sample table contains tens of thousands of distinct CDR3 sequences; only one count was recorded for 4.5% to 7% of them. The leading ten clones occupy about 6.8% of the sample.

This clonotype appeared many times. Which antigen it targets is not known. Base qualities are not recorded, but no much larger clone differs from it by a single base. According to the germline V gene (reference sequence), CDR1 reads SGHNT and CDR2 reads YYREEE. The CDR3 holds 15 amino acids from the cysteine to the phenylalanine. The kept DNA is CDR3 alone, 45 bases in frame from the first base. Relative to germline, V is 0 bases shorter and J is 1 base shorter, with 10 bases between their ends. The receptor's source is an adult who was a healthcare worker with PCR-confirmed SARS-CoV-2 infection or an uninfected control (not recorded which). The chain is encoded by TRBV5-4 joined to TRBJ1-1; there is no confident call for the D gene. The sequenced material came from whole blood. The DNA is TGTGCCAGCAGCTTGGGGGTAGGGCGGAACACTGAAGCTTTCTTT. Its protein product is CASSLGVGRNTEAFF. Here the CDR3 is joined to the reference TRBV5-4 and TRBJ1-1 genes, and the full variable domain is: ETGVTQSPTHLIKTRGQQVTLRCSSQSGHNTVSWYQQALGQGPQFIFQYYREEENGRGNFPPRFSGLQFPNYSSELNVNALELDDSALYLCASSLGVGRNTEAFFGQGTRLTVV.